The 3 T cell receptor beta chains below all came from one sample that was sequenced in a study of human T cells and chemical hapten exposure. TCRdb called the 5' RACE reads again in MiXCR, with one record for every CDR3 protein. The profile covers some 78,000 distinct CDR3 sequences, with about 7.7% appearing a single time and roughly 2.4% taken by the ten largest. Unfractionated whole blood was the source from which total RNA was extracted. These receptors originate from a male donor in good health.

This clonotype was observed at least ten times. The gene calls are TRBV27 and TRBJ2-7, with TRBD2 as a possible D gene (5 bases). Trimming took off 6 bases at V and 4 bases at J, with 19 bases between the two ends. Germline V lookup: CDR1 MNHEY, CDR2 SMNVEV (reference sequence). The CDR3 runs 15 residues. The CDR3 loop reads CASSHEGGGFYEQYF. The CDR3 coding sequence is TGTGCCAGCAGCCATGAAGGAGGCGGCTTTTACGAGCAGTACTTC.

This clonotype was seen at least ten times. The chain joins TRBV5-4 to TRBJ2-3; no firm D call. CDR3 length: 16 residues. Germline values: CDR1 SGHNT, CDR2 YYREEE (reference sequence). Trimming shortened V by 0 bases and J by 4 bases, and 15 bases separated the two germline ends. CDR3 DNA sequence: TGTGCCAGCAGCTTGGCCCCGAATAGGATCTCAGATACGCAGTATTTT. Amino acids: CASSLAPNRISDTQYF.

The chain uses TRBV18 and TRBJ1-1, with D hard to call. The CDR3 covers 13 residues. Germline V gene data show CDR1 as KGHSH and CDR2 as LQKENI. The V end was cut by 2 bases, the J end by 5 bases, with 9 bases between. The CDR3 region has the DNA TGTGCCAGCTCACCAAGGGCTTTAACTGAAGCTTTCTTT. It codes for CASSPRALTEAFF. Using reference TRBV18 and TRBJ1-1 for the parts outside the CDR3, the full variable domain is NAGVMQNPRHLVRRRGQEARLRCSPMKGHSHVYWYRQLPEEGLKFMVYLQKENIIDESGMPKERFSAEFPKEGPSILRIQQVVRGDSAAYFCASSPRALTEAFFGQGTRLTVV.